This T cell receptor (beta chain) was documented in a study of control samples from healthy donors and cancer patients. V shed 6 bases and J shed 7 bases, with 12 bases lying between them. There are 12 residues in the CDR3. Germline loops: CDR1 MDHEN, CDR2 SYDVKM. Assay used: immunoSEQ multiplex PCR; TCRdb lists only in-frame clones, some missing. In the table there are 390,000 or so clones, approximately 92% of which are singletons. This rearrangement joins TRBV28 to TRBJ1-1; D is perhaps TRBD1 (5 bases). This TCR was sampled from a man aged 35 to 55 with head and neck cancer. Sequencing was done on a sample of PBMCs. CDR3 nucleotides: TGTGCCAGCAGACCCACCAGGGATGAAGCTTTCTTT. This encodes CASRPTRDEAFF.